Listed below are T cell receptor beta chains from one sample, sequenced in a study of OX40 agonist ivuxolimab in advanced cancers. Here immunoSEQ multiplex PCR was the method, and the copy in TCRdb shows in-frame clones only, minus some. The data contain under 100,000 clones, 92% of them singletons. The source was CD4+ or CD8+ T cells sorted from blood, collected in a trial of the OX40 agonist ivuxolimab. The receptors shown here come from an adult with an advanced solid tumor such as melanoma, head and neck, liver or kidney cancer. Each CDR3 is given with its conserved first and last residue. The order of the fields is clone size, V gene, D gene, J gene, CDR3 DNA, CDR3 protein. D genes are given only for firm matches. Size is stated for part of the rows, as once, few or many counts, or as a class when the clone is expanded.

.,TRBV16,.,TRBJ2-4,TGTGCCAGCAGCCACGCCGGACAGAAAAACATTCAGTACTTC,CASSHAGQKNIQYF
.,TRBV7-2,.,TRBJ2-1,TGTGCCAGCAGCCCAACTAGTTACAATGAGCAGTTCTTC,CASSPTSYNEQFF
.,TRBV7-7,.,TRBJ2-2,TGTGCTAGCAGCCCTTTCAGCGGGGAGCTGTTTTTT,CASSPFSGELFF
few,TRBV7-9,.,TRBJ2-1,TGTGCCAGCAGCTTAGAGTATTCTTTGGGATCCTACAATGAGCAGTTCTTC,CASSLEYSLGSYNEQFF
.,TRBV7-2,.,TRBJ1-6,TGTGCCAGCAGCTTAGGGGGCGGCTCCTATAATTCACCCCTCCACTTT,CASSLGGGSYNSPLHF
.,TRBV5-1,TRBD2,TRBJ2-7,TGCGCCAGCAGCTTAGTTGTAGCGGGAGCCTACGAGCAGTACTTC,CASSLVVAGAYEQYF
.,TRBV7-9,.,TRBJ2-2,TGTGCCAGCAGCTTCCCCTTCGGGAGCGGTGGCGGGGAGCTGTTTTTT,CASSFPFGSGGGELFF
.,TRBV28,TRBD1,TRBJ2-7,TGTGCCAGCAGCAGCCCGGGGACAGGGTTCTCCTACGAGCAGTACTTC,CASSSPGTGFSYEQYF
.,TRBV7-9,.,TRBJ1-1,TGTGCCAGCAGCTACGCAGGGACTGAAGCTTTCTTT,CASSYAGTEAFF
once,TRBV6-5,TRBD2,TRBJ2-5,TGTGCCAGCAGTTACATGACTAGCGGGACCCAAGAGACCCAGTACTTC,CASSYMTSGTQETQYF
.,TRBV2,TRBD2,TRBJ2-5,TGTGCCAGCAGTCTATTACTAGCGGGAGGAGAGACCCAGTACTTC,CASSLLLAGGETQYF
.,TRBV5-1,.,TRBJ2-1,TGCGCCAGCAGCTCGCTAAGTCCCTACAATGAGCAGTTCTTC,CASSSLSPYNEQFF
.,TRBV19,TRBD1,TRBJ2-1,TGTGCCAGTAGTATCGGTCTGGGACAGGGACGCAATGAGCAGTTCTTC,CASSIGLGQGRNEQFF
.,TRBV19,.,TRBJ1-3,TGTGCCAGTAGTGACAGGCCGAGCTCTGGAAACACCATATATTTT,CASSDRPSSGNTIYF
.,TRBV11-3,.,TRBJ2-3,TGTGCCAGCAGCGTGATGACAGGAGCAGATACGCAGTATTTT,CASSVMTGADTQYF
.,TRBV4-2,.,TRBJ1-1,TGTGCCAGCAGCCAAGAAACAGGGAGATCGAACACTGAAGCTTTCTTT,CASSQETGRSNTEAFF
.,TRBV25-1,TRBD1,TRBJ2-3,TGTGCCAGCAGTGAAAACAGGGGGTACACAGATACGCAGTATTTT,CASSENRGYTDTQYF
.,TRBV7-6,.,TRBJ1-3,TGTGCCAGCAGCCCCGTGAGGGCTGGAAACACCATATATTTT,CASSPVRAGNTIYF
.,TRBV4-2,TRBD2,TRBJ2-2,TGTGCCAGCAGCCAACTAGGGTCGGCTAGCGGGAGACCGAACACCGGGGAGCTGTTTTTT,CASSQLGSASGRPNTGELFF
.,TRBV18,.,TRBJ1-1,TGTGCCAGCGTCACATCGAACACTGAAGCTTTCTTT,CASVTSNTEAFF
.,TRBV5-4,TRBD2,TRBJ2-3,TGTGCCAGTAAGGGGGGGACTAGCGGGCCATCTAGCACAGATACGCAGTATTTT,CASKGGTSGPSSTDTQYF
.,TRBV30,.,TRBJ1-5,TGTGCCTGGAGTAGCGGGCCAGGTCAGCCCCAGCATTTT,CAWSSGPGQPQHF
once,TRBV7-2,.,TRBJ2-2,TGTGCCAGCAACCGGGTCGGTGCCGGGGAGCTGTTTTTT,CASNRVGAGELFF
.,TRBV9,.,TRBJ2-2,TGTGCCAGCAGCACTACCTCTCTGCACGCCGGGGAGCTGTTTTTT,CASSTTSLHAGELFF
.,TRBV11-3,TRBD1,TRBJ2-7,TGTGCCAGCAGTAAACCGGGACAGGGCTACGAGCAGTACTTC,CASSKPGQGYEQYF
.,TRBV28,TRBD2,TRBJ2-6,TGTGCCAGCGTACCCAGCGGGAGGGCCCAGTCTGGGGCCAACGTCCTGACTTTC,CASVPSGRAQSGANVLTF
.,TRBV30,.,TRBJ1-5,TGTGCCTGGAGTGGAGGAGGTGGCCAGCCCCAGCATTTT,CAWSGGGGQPQHF
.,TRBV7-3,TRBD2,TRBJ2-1,TGTGCCAGCAGCTTAGCTGTTAGCGGGAGTGGGGAGCAGTTCTTC,CASSLAVSGSGEQFF
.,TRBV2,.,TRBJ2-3,TGTGCCAGCAGTGAAGGACTACGTGCTAGCACAGATACGCAGTATTTT,CASSEGLRASTDTQYF
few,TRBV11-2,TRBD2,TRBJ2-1,TGTGCCAGCAGCTTAGATAGGGGGACTAGCGGTTCCAATGAGCAGTTCTTC,CASSLDRGTSGSNEQFF
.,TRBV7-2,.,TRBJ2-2,TGTGCCAGCAGCTTACGCAGTAAGAGCACCGGGGAGCTGTTTTTT,CASSLRSKSTGELFF
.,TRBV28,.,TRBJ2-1,TGTGCCAGCATCACAGGGACGGGGAATGAGCAGTTCTTC,CASITGTGNEQFF
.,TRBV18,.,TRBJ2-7,TGTGCCAGCTCACCACCGTGGAGCTACGAGCAGTACTTC,CASSPPWSYEQYF
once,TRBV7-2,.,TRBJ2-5,TGTGCCAGCAGCTTCGCCCAAGAGACCCAGTACTTC,CASSFAQETQYF
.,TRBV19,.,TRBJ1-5,TGTGCCAGTAGTATTAACGGTGTAAATCAGCCCCAGCATTTT,CASSINGVNQPQHF
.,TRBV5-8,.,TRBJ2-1,TGTGCCAGCAGCTTTGGGAGCGCCGCTTACAATGAGCAGTTCTTC,CASSFGSAAYNEQFF